These T cell receptor beta chains were read from a single sample in a study of cytomegalovirus exposure and HLA in healthy donors. Only in-frame clones appear in the TCRdb table, and some are missing; sequencing was by immunoSEQ multiplex PCR. The repertoire holds 140,000 to 150,000 clones, with about 81% as singletons. The specimen was PBMCs. These receptors were obtained from a man younger than 45 in good health and CMV-seronegative. The conserved cysteine and the conserved F or W are not part of the CDR3 here. The listing skips clone size in some rows; elsewhere it reads once, few, many or a size class.

clone_size v_call cdr3_aa
. TRBV2 ASSESTGKSSGNTIY
once TRBV18 ASSPYPPRFGQGTGELF
. TRBV30 AWSVMSSSSYNEQF
. TRBV28 ASTLAGTGTAF
. TRBV29-1 SVDRSGANGLT
. TRBV28 ASRTLAGGSPRTQY
. TRBV5-6 ASSQPPQRMTDTQY
. TRBV14 ASSRPRQGLNTEAF
. TRBV29-1 SVLTGSSYEQY
. TRBV2 ASGLGGNEQY
. TRBV9 ASSVGSSYNEQF
. TRBV9 ASSAGQREYYEQY
. TRBV6-1 ASSEEVDSNEKLF
. TRBV7-9 ASTRLAGEVVSYEQY
. TRBV5-1 ASSLSLPQGETQY
. TRBV28 ASSLEWRGEDTQY
few TRBV5-1 ASSREFTDTQY
. TRBV27 ASSFAPGQSYEQY
. TRBV7-3 ASSSGLTYEQY
. TRBV6-6 ASSYTGYGGDTQY
. TRBV4-1 ASSPGSRSYTDTQY
. TRBV6-6 ASSSPGGTRD
. TRBV27 ASSLGQGRTDTQY
. TRBV2 ASQDTRTYEQY
. TRBV11-2 ASRSYSGLNTGELF
few TRBV28 ASTDRASYSPLH
. TRBV19 ASRDRGSTDTQY
few TRBV6-5 ASSIDRGGTEAF
. TRBV18 ASWWTSGTGELF
. TRBV18 ASSSGTGDSPLH
. TRBV5-4 ASSLAGVNQPQH
. TRBV27 ASSGLGEETQY
. TRBV27 ASSLSPTGWSGYT
. TRBV4-1 ASSQATSGTNNEQF
few TRBV6-6 ASLRQRTEAF